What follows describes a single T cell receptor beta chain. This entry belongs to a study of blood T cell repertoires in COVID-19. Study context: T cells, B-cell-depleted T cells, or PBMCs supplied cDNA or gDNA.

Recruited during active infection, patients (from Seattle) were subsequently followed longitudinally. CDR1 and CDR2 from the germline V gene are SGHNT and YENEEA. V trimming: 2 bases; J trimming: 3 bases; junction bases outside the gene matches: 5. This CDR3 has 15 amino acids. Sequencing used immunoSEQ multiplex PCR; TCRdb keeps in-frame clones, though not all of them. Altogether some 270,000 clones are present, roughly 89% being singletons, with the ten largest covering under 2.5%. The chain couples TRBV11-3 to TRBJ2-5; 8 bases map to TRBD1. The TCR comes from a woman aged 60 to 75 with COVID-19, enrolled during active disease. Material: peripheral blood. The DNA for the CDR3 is TGTGCCAGCAGCTTATGGGGACAGGACGAAGAGACCCAGTACTTC. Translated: CASSLWGQDEETQYF. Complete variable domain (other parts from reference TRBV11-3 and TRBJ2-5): EAGVVQSPRYKIIEKKQPVAFWCNPISGHNTLYWYLQNLGQGPELLIRYENEEAVDDSQLPKDRFSAERLKGVDSTLKIQPAELGDSAVYLCASSLWGQDEETQYFGPGTRLLVL.